Following are 25 T cell receptor beta chains from one sample sequenced in a study of T cell clonality in common variable immunodeficiency (dated by TCRdb to the mid-2010s). The library was made by the immunoSEQ multiplex PCR assay. The table comes from immuneACCESS by way of TCRdb, which keeps in-frame sequences with V and J called. Part of the clones is missing from these tables; in studies checked, under half for an unresolved V gene and the rest for unknown reasons. The table notes around 20,000 clones here, none of them singletons. The leading ten clones occupy about 2.3% of the sample. The investigation overall reported the following: Reportedly, TCRbeta sequences from CVID had fewer deletions and N-nucleotide insertions, and highly modified clones with 13 or more V deletions were absent from CVID.

Antigens of these TCRs are unknown. The sample comprised peripheral blood mononuclear cells. The receptors shown here come from a human donor with common variable immunodeficiency.

In this sample, this clone turned up many times. Read coverage stops 3 residues before the CDR3 terminus; the germline J gene supplies the remainder. This rearrangement joins TRBV5-4 to TRBJ2-7; D ambiguous. V lost 5 bases and J 6 bases, leaving 15 bases between the germline ends. Per germline, CDR1 SGHNT and CDR2 YYREEE (reference sequence). The CDR3 has 13 residues. CDR3 region: CASRDAAGSEQYF. The DNA read from the CDR3 is TGTGCCAGCAGAGATGCAGCAGGCTCCGAG.

This clone was seen many times. The read ends 3 residues before the CDR3 terminus; that terminus is restored from the germline J gene. The chain combines TRBV28 with TRBJ1-5; 7 bases are shared with TRBD1. From germline, CDR1 is MDHEN and CDR2 SYDVKM. Germline trimming cut 5 bases from V and 5 bases from J; bases unmatched to any gene: 9. The CDR3 consists of 15 residues. The CDR3: CASSLYRGRDQPQHF. Incomplete CDR3 DNA: TGTGCCAGCAGTCTGTACAGGGGAAGGGATCAGCCC. The full variable domain, in which reference TRBV28 and TRBJ1-5 provide the parts outside the CDR3, is DVKVTQSSRYLVKRTGEKVFLECVQDMDHENMFWYRQDPGLGLRLIYFSYDVKMKEKGDIPEGYSVSREKKERFSLILESASTNQTSMYLCASSLYRGRDQPQHFGDGTRLSIL.

In its sample, this clone was seen many times. The read halts 3 residues ahead of the CDR3 end, with the missing end drawn from the germline J gene. This sequence joins TRBV14 and TRBJ2-1, with 9 bases identical to TRBD1. Germline CDR1 and CDR2: SGHDN and FVKESK. J gave up 6 bases and V 4 bases, and 7 bases lay outside the gene matches. CDR3 length equals 15 residues. The CDR3 spells CASSPPGTGTNEQFF. The part of the CDR3 DNA that was read is TGTGCCAGCAGCCCGCCCGGGACAGGGACCAATGAG.

The sample holds many counts of this clone. Read coverage stops 3 residues before the CDR3 terminus; the germline J gene supplies the remainder. The V and J genes are TRBV29-1 and TRBJ1-2; no firm D call. Germline-derived CDR1 and CDR2 are SQVTM and ANQGSEA. Trimming stripped 6 bases from V and 0 bases from J, with 8 bases between. The CDR3 is made up of 12 amino acids. The CDR3 DNA, read in part, is TGCAGCGTCGGAGACTCTAACTATGGC. Its translation: CSVGDSNYG. The entire CDR3 sequence reads CSVGDSNYGYTF.

This clone is classed as medium-sized. The read ends 3 residues early relative to the CDR3; the germline J gene fills the gap. The chain has TRBV10-3 and TRBJ2-2; 10 positions agree with TRBD2. The J segment lost 6 bases and the V segment lost 0 bases, leaving 16 bases of the junction unmatched. The CDR3 is made up of 20 amino acids. Germline lookup yields CDR1 ENHRY and CDR2 SYGVKD. The covered CDR3 bases are TGTGCCATCAGTGAGTCGAGGCAGAGCGGGGGGGCCTATAGACCCGGGGAG. Translation gives CAISESRQSGGAYRPGE. The whole CDR3 protein reads CAISESRQSGGAYRPGELFF.

This clone was counted only a few times. The read is 3 residues too short to cover the CDR3 end, so that end is filled in from the germline J gene. Other DNA sequences within the sample encode an identical CDR3. V is TRBV29-1 and J is TRBJ1-5; 8 bases are a match to TRBD1. V gave up 4 bases and J gave up 7 bases; unmatched junction bases: 6. Germline CDR1 is SQVTM and CDR2 is ANQGSEA. This CDR3 has 13 residues. CDR3 DNA, as far as it was read: TGCAGCGTTGGAACAGGGGGAGGGCAGCCC. Its protein product is CSVGTGGGQP. The whole CDR3 sequence reads CSVGTGGGQPQHF.

Ten or more counts support this clone. With the read ending 3 residues before the CDR3 end, the germline J gene is used to fill in that end. This same CDR3 is encoded by further DNA sequences in the sample. The chain recombines TRBV5-1 with TRBJ1-1, with 7 bases matching TRBD1. V dropped 4 bases and J dropped 6; count of bases not matched to a gene: 12. Germline CDR1 reads SGHRS; CDR2 reads YFSETQ. CDR3 length: 15 residues. Partial CDR3 DNA: TGCGCCAGCAGCGTTTCGGCAGGGACAGTCGCTGAA. Translated: CASSVSAGTVAE. The entire CDR3 is CASSVSAGTVAEAFF.

This clone was seen ten or more times. Partial CDR3 DNA: TGTGCCATCAGTGTGGACAGGGGATCGTACGAG. It translates to CAISVDRGSYE. In full, the CDR3 is CAISVDRGSYEQYF. J is TRBJ2-7 and V is TRBV10-3; TRBD1 aligns across 9 bases. The read gets to within 3 residues of the CDR3 end, and the germline J gene fills in the rest. CDR1 ENHRY and CDR2 SYGVKD come from the germline V gene. This CDR3 spans 14 amino acids. Trimming took 4 bases from V and 4 from J; bases not matched to a gene: 5.

The table lists this clone with a few counts. Coverage ceases 3 residues before the CDR3 finishes, and the germline J gene fills in the end. This sequence joins TRBV5-5 and TRBJ2-7; 7 bases map to TRBD2. The length of the CDR3 is 14 residues. J was trimmed by 2 bases and V by 6 bases; bases with no gene match: 8. The germline gives CDR1 SGHKS, CDR2 YYEKEE (reference sequence). CDR3 DNA (partial): TGTGCCAGCACGTTGGCGGGGAGGGCCTACGAG. Its translation: CASTLAGRAYE. The full CDR3 is CASTLAGRAYEQYF.

This clone was seen repeatedly, ten times or more. The read falls 3 residues short of the CDR3 end, and the missing part is taken from the germline J gene. The V gene is TRBV2, the J gene TRBJ2-7, with TRBD1 matching 9 bases. Germline CDR1 reads SNHLY; CDR2 reads FYNNEI. The CDR3 loop spans 15 amino acids. V shed 5 bases and J 1 base; nucleotides not matched to a gene: 6. Here the CDR3 reads CASSRTGTGSYEQYF. The CDR3 DNA, read in part, is TGTGCCAGCAGTAGAACCGGGACAGGGTCCTACGAG.

This clone was counted at least ten times. The CDR3 bases that were read are TGTGCCAGCAGCACCGGGACTCCTCAATACAATGAG. Translated, it gives CASSTGTPQYNE. The whole CDR3 reads CASSTGTPQYNEQFF. The chain couples TRBV7-3 to TRBJ2-1; tentative D call: TRBD2 (6 bases). The read stops 3 residues short of the end of the CDR3; the missing end is completed from the germline J gene. Between the trimmed V and J ends, which lost 5 bases and 4 bases, there was a span of 15 bases. CDR3 length: 15 amino acids. CDR1 is SGHTA, CDR2 FQGTGA, per germline.

This clone appeared many times. The read ends 3 residues before the CDR3 terminus; that terminus is restored from the germline J gene. The J gene is TRBJ2-1, the V gene TRBV6-4; 9 bases fit TRBD1. The length of the CDR3 is 15 residues. Unmatched junction bases numbered 8, after V lost 5 bases and J lost 6 bases. Germline V gene lookup returns CDR1 MRHNA and CDR2 SNTAGT. The sequenced part of the CDR3 DNA is TGTGCCAGCAGTACCGGGACAGGGCGTCTCAATGAG. Translated, it gives CASSTGTGRLNE. Given in full, the CDR3 is CASSTGTGRLNEQFF.

Only a few counts were recorded for this clone. The DNA ends 3 residues before the CDR3 does, and the rest of the CDR3 is filled in from the germline J gene. This chain links TRBV7-9 with TRBJ2-5; the match to TRBD2 covers 7 bases. The length of the CDR3 is 15 residues. The V gene end was trimmed by 2 bases and the J gene end by 2 bases; junction bases not matched to a gene: 5. Germline V lookup: CDR1 SEHNR, CDR2 FQNEAQ (reference sequence). The CDR3 loop is CASSLRRLAQETQYF. The part of the CDR3 DNA that was read is TGTGCCAGCAGCTTAAGGAGACTAGCACAAGAGACC.

This clone was recorded at least ten times. The DNA ends 3 residues before the CDR3 does, and the rest of the CDR3 is filled in from the germline J gene. The chain couples TRBV6-2 or TRBV6-3 to TRBJ2-3, with TRBD1 matching over 9 bases. This CDR3 contains 15 residues. Trimming cost V 6 bases and J 5 bases; bases outside gene matches: 9. Germline loops: CDR1 MNHEY, CDR2 SVGEGT. This CDR3 reads CASRRDPGQGDTQYF. The DNA read from the CDR3 is TGTGCCAGCAGGAGAGACCCGGGACAGGGAGATACG.

This clone was seen at least ten times. Coverage ceases 3 residues before the CDR3 finishes, and the germline J gene fills in the end. The chain uses TRBV20-1 and TRBJ2-4; perhaps TRBD2 as D (5 bases). Per germline, CDR1 DFQATT and CDR2 SNEGSKA (reference sequence). V gave up 5 bases and J gave up 1 base, with 12 bases separating them. The CDR3 runs 14 residues. The CDR3 bases that were read are TGCAGTGCTGGCGGGCGATCCGCCAAAAACATT. It codes for CSAGGRSAKNI. The whole CDR3 region reads CSAGGRSAKNIQYF.

This clone was detected many times. Read sequence stops 3 residues before the CDR3 end, and the germline J gene provides the missing end. The V and J genes are TRBV4-1 and TRBJ2-7; D is possibly TRBD2 (6 bases). Germline values: CDR1 MGHRA, CDR2 YSYEKL. V lost 0 bases, J lost 2 bases, and 11 bases lay in between. This CDR3 region has 15 residues. CDR3 DNA, as far as it was read: TGCGCCAGCAGCCAAGAGCTAGCGAGCCCCTACGAG. The encoded protein is CASSQELASPYE. In full, the CDR3 reads CASSQELASPYEQYF.

This clone was detected many times. Read data end 3 residues before the CDR3 end; the end is taken from the germline J gene. This sample also contains other DNA sequences that code for the same CDR3. The rearrangement joins TRBV5-1 to TRBJ2-2; 12 bases align to TRBD2. Trimming at V came to 0 bases and at J to 0 bases, leaving 3 bases not matched to a gene. The length of the CDR3 is 18 residues. Germline CDR1 SGHRS, CDR2 YFSETQ. CDR3 bases read: TGCGCCAGCAGCTTGGGACTAGCGGGGGCTACGAACACCGGGGAG. This encodes CASSLGLAGATNTGE. The full CDR3 is CASSLGLAGATNTGELFF.

The table lists this clone with many counts. Read data end 3 residues before the CDR3 end; the end is taken from the germline J gene. The chain carries TRBV19 and TRBJ2-7; weak D call: TRBD2 (5 bases). CDR3 length: 15 amino acids. CDR1 is LNHDA and CDR2 is SQIVND in the germline V gene (reference sequence). V lost 4 bases and J lost 6, with 19 bases in between. The sequenced part of the CDR3 DNA is TGTGCCAGTAGTACACCGGGGAGAAATCTTGCCGAG. Translated, it gives CASSTPGRNLAE. In full, the CDR3 reads CASSTPGRNLAEQYF.

This clone was detected ten times or more. The read halts 3 residues ahead of the CDR3 end, with the missing end drawn from the germline J gene. The genes are TRBV10-3 and TRBJ1-1; D possibly corresponds to TRBD1 (5 bases). The germline V and J ends were trimmed by 2 bases and 1 base, with 8 bases remaining between them. From germline, CDR1 is ENHRY and CDR2 SYGVKD. The CDR3 is 14 amino acids. CDR3 region: CAISEIQGNTEAFF. CDR3 bases read: TGTGCCATCAGTGAGATTCAGGGGAACACTGAA.

This clone was picked up many times. CDR3 sequence: CASSPEASVTGELFF. The covered CDR3 bases are TGTGCCAGCAGCCCCGAGGCTAGCGTTACCGGGGAG. The chain carries TRBV7-2 and TRBJ2-2, with D maybe TRBD2 (6 bases). Sequencing ends 3 residues short of the CDR3 end; the germline J gene provides the rest. CDR3 size: 15 residues. Trimming took off 5 bases at V and 5 bases at J, with 15 bases between the two ends. Germline CDR1 is SGHTA and CDR2 is FQGNSA.

This clone was counted many times. The read ends 3 residues before the CDR3 terminus; that terminus is restored from the germline J gene. This sequence joins TRBV6-2 or TRBV6-3 and TRBJ2-3; 9 bases map to TRBD2. The germline gives CDR1 MNHEY, CDR2 SVGEGT. V dropped 0 bases and J dropped 0; count of bases not matched to a gene: 4. This CDR3 contains 17 residues. The part of the CDR3 DNA that was read is TGTGCCAGCAGTTACTCGTTTGCGGGGGGGAGCACAGATACG. Translating it yields CASSYSFAGGSTDT. The entire CDR3 protein is CASSYSFAGGSTDTQYF.

There are many counts of this clone. The read falls 3 residues short of the CDR3 end, and the missing part is taken from the germline J gene. The J gene is TRBJ2-3, the V gene TRBV9, with D maybe TRBD2 (5 bases). CDR1 SGDLS and CDR2 YYNGEE come from the germline V gene. With 0 bases removed from V and 6 bases from J, the gap between germline ends came to 11 bases. This CDR3 has 14 amino acids. The CDR3: CASSVASAEDTQYF. Partial CDR3 DNA: TGTGCCAGCAGCGTAGCGTCAGCGGAGGATACG. Complete variable domain (other parts from reference TRBV9 and TRBJ2-3): DSGVTQTPKHLITATGQRVTLRCSPRSGDLSVYWYQQSLDQGLQFLIQYYNGEERAKGNILERFSAQQFPDLHSELNLSSLELGDSALYFCASSVASAEDTQYFGPGTRLTVL.

In its sample, this clone ranks as medium-sized (0.01 to 0.1%). The CDR3 is cut off 3 residues early in the read; its end comes from the germline J gene. The rearrangement joins TRBV20-1 to TRBJ2-7, with 7 positions matching TRBD1. The CDR3 is 14 residues long. The V gene end was trimmed by 0 bases and the J gene end by 4 bases; junction bases not matched to a gene: 6. The germline V gene has CDR1 DFQATT and CDR2 SNEGSKA (reference sequence). Incomplete CDR3 DNA: TGCAGTGCTAGAGATTGGAGGACAGGATACGAG. Its protein product is CSARDWRTGYE. The CDR3 in full is CSARDWRTGYEQYF.

This clone was detected ten times or more. The read stops 3 residues short of the end of the CDR3; the missing end is completed from the germline J gene. This chain joins TRBV7-3 and TRBJ2-4; 9 bases line up with TRBD1. The V segment lost 5 bases and the J segment 0 bases; nucleotides outside the gene matches: 14. The CDR3 loop spans 19 amino acids. Germline values: CDR1 SGHTA, CDR2 FQGTGA. CDR3 region: CASSLKAGQGRLAKNIQYF. The CDR3 bases that were read are TGTGCCAGCAGCCTAAAGGCCGGACAGGGGAGGCTAGCCAAAAACATT.

This clone was counted ten times or more. The read comes to an end 3 residues before the CDR3 does, leaving the germline J gene to fill in the end. The genes are TRBV20-1 and TRBJ2-5; D possibly corresponds to TRBD1 (6 bases). Trimming left V 3 bases short and J 1 base short, with 9 bases between. The germline V gene encodes CDR1 DFQATT and CDR2 SNEGSKA (reference sequence). The CDR3 totals 13 residues. The CDR3 here is CSASARGQETQYF. The sequenced part of the CDR3 DNA is TGCAGTGCTAGTGCCAGGGGCCAAGAGACC.